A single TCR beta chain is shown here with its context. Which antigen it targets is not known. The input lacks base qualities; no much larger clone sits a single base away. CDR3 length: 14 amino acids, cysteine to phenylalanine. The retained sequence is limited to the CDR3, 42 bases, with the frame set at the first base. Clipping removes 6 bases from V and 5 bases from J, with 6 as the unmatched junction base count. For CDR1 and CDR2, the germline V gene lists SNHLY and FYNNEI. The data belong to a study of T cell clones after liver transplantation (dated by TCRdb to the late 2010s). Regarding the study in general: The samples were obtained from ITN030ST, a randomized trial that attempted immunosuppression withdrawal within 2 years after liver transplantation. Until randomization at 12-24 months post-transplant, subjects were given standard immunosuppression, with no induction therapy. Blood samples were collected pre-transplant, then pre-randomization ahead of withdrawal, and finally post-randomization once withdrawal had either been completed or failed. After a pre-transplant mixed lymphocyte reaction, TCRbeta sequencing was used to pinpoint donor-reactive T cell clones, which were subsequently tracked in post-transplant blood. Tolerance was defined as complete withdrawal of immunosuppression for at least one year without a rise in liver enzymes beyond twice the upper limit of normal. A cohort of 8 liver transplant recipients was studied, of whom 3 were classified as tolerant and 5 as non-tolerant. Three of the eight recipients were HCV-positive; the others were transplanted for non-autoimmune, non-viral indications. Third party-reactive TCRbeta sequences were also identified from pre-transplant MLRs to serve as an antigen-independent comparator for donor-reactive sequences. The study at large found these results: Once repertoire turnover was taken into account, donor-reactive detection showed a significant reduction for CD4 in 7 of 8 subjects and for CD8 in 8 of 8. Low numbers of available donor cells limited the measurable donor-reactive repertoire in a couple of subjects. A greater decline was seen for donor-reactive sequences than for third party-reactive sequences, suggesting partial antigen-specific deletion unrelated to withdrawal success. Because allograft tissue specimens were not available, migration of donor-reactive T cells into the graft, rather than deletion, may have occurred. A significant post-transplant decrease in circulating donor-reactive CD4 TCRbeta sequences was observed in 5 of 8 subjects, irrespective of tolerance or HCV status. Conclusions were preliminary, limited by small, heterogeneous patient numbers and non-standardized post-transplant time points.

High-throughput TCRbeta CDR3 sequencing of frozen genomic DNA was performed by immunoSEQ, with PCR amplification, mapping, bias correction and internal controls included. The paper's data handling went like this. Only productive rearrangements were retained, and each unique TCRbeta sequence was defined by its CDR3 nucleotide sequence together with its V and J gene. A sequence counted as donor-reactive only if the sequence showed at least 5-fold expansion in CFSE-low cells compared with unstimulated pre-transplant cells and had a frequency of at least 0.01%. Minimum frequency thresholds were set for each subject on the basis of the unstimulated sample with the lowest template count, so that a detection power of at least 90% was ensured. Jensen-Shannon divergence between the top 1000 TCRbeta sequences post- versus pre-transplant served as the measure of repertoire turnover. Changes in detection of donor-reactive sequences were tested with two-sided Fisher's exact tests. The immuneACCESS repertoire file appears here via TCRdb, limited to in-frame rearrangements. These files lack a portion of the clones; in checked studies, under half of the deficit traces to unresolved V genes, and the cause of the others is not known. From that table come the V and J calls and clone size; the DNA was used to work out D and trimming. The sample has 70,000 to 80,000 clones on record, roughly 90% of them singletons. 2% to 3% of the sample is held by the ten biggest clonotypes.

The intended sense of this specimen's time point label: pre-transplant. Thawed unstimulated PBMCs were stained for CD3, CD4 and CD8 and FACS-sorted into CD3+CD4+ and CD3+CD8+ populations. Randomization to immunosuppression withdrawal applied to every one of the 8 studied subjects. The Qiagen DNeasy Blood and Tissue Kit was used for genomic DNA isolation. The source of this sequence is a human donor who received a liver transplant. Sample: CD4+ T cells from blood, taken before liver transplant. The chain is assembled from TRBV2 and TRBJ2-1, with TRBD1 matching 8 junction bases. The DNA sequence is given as TGTGCCAGCAGCGGAGACAGGGGCGACAATGAGCAGTTCTTC. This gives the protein CASSGDRGDNEQFF.